This TCR beta chain was identified in a study of stem cell transplantation in POMP-related autoinflammatory disease. Study-wide context: Hypothesis: faulty thymoproteasomes impair CD8+ T-cell selection, skewing TRB repertoires. Pre-transplant patients had naive-skewed CD4+ T cells and few CD8+ T cells. Whole-study results and caveats: PRAID patients trended toward lower TRB diversity and higher clonality in all analyzed T-cell subsets. Patients with PRAID showed a restricted number of unique TRB V-J gene pairings.

Assay used: immunoSEQ multiplex PCR; TCRdb lists only in-frame clones, some missing. The data show 9,500 to 14,000 clones, with 85% to 90% seen just once and 54% held by the top ten. This clone was counted a few times. The antigen is not known. Germline V gives CDR1 SGHVS, CDR2 FQNEAQ. The CDR3 has 15 residues. Unmatched junction bases numbered 6, after V lost 4 bases and J lost 9 bases. PRAID featured prominent immunodeficiency. Material: CD8+ T cells from PBMCs, obtained before stem cell transplantation. The TCR originated in a human donor with POMP-related autoinflammation and immune dysregulation (PRAID). The V gene is TRBV7-8, the J gene TRBJ1-6, with TRBD1 identical over 10 bases. The CDR3 is CASSSSGDRGSPLHF. The CDR3 bases are TGTGCCAGCAGCTCTAGCGGGGACAGGGGTTCACCCCTCCACTTT.